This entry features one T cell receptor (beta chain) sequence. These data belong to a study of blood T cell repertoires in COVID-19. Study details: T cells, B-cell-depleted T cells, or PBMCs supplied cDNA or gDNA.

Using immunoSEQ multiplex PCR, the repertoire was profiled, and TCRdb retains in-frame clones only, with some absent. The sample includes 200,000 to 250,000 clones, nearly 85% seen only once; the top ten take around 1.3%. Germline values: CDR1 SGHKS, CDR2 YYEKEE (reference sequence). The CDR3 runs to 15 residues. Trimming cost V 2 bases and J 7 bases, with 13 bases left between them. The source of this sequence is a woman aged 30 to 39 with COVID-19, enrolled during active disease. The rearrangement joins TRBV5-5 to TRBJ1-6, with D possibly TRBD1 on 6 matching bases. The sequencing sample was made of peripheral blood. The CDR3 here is CASSFVRTANSPLHF. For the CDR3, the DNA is TGTGCCAGCAGCTTTGTACGGACAGCCAATTCACCCCTCCACTTT.